The T cell receptor (beta chain) under discussion was sequenced for a study of T cells after yellow fever vaccination (dated by TCRdb to between 2017 and 2020). In terms of the full investigation: The SMART-Seq v4 Ultra Low Input RNA kit was used to prepare libraries from fractions with low cell numbers. To track T-cell clones before and after primary and booster YFV17D yellow fever vaccination, bulk TCR alpha and beta repertoires were sequenced longitudinally. Two healthy male donors made up the cohort, one aged 18 to 30 years and the other aged 30 to 39 years. Blood was collected at multiple timepoints before and after primary and secondary immunization, and bulk PBMC replicates and cell subsets were isolated.

Regarding this clonotype: Its binding antigen is unknown. No base qualities exist here, and no much larger clone lies one base off it.

In light of the paper, this sample's treatment or condition label describes: live attenuated yellow fever vaccine strain. A standard Ficoll-Paque protocol was used to isolate PBMCs from peripheral blood. CD4 and CD8 T-cell fractions were isolated with Dynabeads CD4 and CD8 positive selection kits. RNA was extracted with TriZol from bulk PBMCs, CD4 and CD8 fractions, and dextramer-positive and dextramer-negative fractions. General conclusions and limits of the study: Because only two donors were included in the study, the extent to which the findings can be generalized is limited. Compared with the primary T-cell response, the secondary T-cell response was faster but weaker, reaching its peak on day 5 rather than on day 15. Because abundant contaminating clonotypes from the bulk population could be contained in FACS-sorted repertoires, computational filtering was required. Most clones expanded after primary vaccination were re-detected after the booster (96% of CD4 and around 88% of CD8), suggesting broad memory maintenance. A small fraction of clonotypes showed up in both the CD4 and CD8 compartments, probably as a result of convergent recombination.

TCR cDNA was made using 5'RACE template switching, a step that added a universal primer site and unique molecular identifiers. Priming for cDNA synthesis came from both the TCR alpha and TCR beta constant segments. Libraries were amplified in two PCR steps, with sample barcodes and sequencing adapters added in the second step. Sequencing of libraries was performed on Illumina HiSeq 2500 (2x100 bp) or NovaSeq (2x150 bp). The authors processed their data as follows. MIGEC was used to demultiplex reads and collapse the reads into UMI consensus sequences, and MiXCR was used for V(D)J alignment. Vaccine-responding clonotypes were identified with edgeR using replicate PBMC samples, with FDR below 0.01 and a log2 fold change above 5 up to day 15 being required. CD4 or CD8 identity was assigned to each bulk clonotype according to whether the clonotype was present at higher abundance in the sequenced CD4 repertoire or the sequenced CD8 repertoire. TCRdb redid the processing of the public reads, applying fastp at Q25 and MiXCR, and retained in-frame beta chains. Rows with one shared CDR3 protein collapse into an entry with the most common genes and DNA. TCRdb, not the authors, supplied the V and J calls. In all, the sample holds over 150,000 distinct CDR3 sequences, and 5.5% to 8% of those were seen once. The ten largest clones represent just under 3% of the sample.

CDR1 and CDR2 are drawn from the germline V gene: SGHVS, FQNEAQ. Deletion took 2 bases off V and 5 bases off J, with a span of 13 bases between the germline ends. Measured from the cysteine to the phenylalanine, the CDR3 is 16 residues long. The CDR3 DNA has 48 bases and is translated from base 1. The chain is assembled from TRBV7-8 and TRBJ1-6, with no confidently assigned D gene. The TCR comes from a man aged 18-30 years who received the YFV17D yellow fever vaccine. The starting material was CD4+ T cells sorted from PBMCs, obtained on the day of the first yellow fever vaccination. Read as DNA, the sequence is TGTGCCAGCAGCTTAAGGCCATGGGATAATAATTCACCCCTCCACTTT. This encodes CASSLRPWDNNSPLHF.